The present TCR beta chain was sequenced within a study of blood T cell repertoires in COVID-19. For the study at large: COVID-19 samples, acute and convalescent, were from the United States, Italy and Spain. The analysed material was cDNA or gDNA that came from T cells, B-cell-depleted T cells, or PBMCs.

V lost 0 bases, J lost 2 bases, and 16 bases lay in between. The CDR3 is 17 amino acids. The germline V gene encodes CDR1 LNHNV and CDR2 YYDKDF (reference sequence). Original handling: Cell counts per sample came from amplifying reference gene primers. Profiling relied on immunoSEQ multiplex PCR, and the TCRdb table lists in-frame clones only, not all of them. V and J calls and clone size are those listed in that table; D and trimming were worked out from the DNA. This sample has approximately 350,000 clones, with roughly 90% found just once. Seattle's enrolled individuals joined amid active infection and were then monitored longitudinally.

The sequencing sample was made of peripheral blood. The TCR was taken from a woman in her twenties or thirties with COVID-19, enrolled during active disease. This chain links TRBV15 with TRBJ1-1, with TRBD1 as a possible D gene (5 bases). DNA of the CDR3: TGTGCCACCAGCAGAGATGCCGGACCAGGGCCAAACACTGAAGCTTTCTTT. It codes for CATSRDAGPGPNTEAFF. The full variable domain, completed using reference TRBV15 and TRBJ1-1, is DAMVIQNPRYQVTQFGKPVTLSCSQTLNHNVMYWYQQKSSQAPKLLFHYYDKDFNNEADTPDNFQSRRPNTSFCFLDIRSPGLGDTAMYLCATSRDAGPGPNTEAFFGQGTRLTVV.